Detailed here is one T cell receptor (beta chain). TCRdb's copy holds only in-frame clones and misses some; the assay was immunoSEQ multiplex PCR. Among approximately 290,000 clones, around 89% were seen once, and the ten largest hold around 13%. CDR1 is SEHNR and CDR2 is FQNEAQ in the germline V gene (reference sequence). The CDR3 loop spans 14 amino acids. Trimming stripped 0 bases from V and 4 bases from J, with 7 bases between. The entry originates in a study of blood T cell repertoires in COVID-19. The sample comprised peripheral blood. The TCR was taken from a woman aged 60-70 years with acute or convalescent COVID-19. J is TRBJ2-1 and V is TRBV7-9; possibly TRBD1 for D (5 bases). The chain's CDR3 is CASSLAAGYNEQFF. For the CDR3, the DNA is TGTGCCAGCAGCTTAGCGGCAGGGTACAATGAGCAGTTCTTC.